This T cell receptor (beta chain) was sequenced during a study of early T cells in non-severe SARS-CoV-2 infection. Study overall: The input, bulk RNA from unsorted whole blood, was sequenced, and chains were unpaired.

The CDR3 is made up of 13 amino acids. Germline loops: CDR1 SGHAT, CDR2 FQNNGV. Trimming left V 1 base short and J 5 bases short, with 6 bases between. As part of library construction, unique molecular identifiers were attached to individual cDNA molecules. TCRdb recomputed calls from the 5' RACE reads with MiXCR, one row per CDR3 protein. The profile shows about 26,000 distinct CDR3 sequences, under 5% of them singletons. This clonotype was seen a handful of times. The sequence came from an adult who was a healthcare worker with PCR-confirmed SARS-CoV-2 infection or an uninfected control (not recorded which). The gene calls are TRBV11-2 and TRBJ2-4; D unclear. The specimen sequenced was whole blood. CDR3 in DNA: TGTGCCAGCAGCTTAGCCTGGGAAAACATTCAGTACTTC. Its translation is CASSLAWENIQYF.